The T cell receptor (beta chain) under discussion was sequenced for a study of response to subunit inactivated influenza vaccine. Broader study findings: Authors suggested that a seasonal influenza vaccination recruits few new T cells each time.

TCRdb re-analysed the RT-PCR reads in MiXCR, keeping a single row per CDR3 protein. The data contain about 580,000 distinct CDR3 sequences, 13% to 15% of them singletons. Comment on this clonotype: What it binds is not known.

The CDR3 runs 16 residues. Trimming left V 7 bases short and J 0 bases short, with 13 bases between. The sequence was collected from a man aged 50-59 years who received an inactivated influenza vaccine. The chain carries TRBV12-3 or TRBV12-4 and TRBJ2-6; no clear D gene. The sequencing here drew on PBMCs from blood, taken 12 days after vaccination. CDR3 amino acids: CASILHPNSGANVLTF. In DNA, the CDR3 is TGTGCCAGCATCCTTCACCCGAACTCTGGGGCCAACGTCCTGACTTTC.